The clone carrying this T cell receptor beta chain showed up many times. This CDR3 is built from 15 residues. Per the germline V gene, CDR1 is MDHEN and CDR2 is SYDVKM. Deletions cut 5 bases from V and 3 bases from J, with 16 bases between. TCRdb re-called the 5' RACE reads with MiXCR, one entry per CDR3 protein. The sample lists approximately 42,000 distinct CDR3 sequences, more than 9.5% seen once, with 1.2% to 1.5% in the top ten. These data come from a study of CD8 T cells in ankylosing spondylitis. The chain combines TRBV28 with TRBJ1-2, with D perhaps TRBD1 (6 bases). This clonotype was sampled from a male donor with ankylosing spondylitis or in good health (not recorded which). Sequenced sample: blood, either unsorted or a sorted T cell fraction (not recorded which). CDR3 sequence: CASSPPRTVHYGYTF. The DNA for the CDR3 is TGTGCCAGCAGTCCACCTCGGACAGTTCACTATGGCTACACCTTC.